A selection of T cell receptor beta chains follows, all from one sample in a study of Ad26.COV2.S vaccination and SARS-CoV-2 variants. Generated by immunoSEQ multiplex PCR, the TCRdb table keeps only in-frame clones and is missing some. The table lists hundreds of thousands of clones, more than 70% of them singletons. The source was peripheral blood, collected in a trial of Ad26.COV2.S vaccine versus placebo. The receptors stem from a person between 18 and 65 years old who received the Ad26.COV2.S COVID-19 vaccine or a placebo. CDR3s include the opening cysteine and the closing phenylalanine or tryptophan. Each record gives: V gene, D gene, J gene, CDR3 protein. The D gene is left open where the match is weak.

v_gene: TRBV5-4; d_gene: TRBD2; j_gene: TRBJ2-7; CDR3aa: CASSLGLAGGEQYF
v_gene: TRBV15; d_gene: NA; j_gene: TRBJ2-7; CDR3aa: CATSLPPGVAREQYF
v_gene: TRBV6-5; d_gene: NA; j_gene: TRBJ2-1; CDR3aa: CASSHNVGYNEQFF
v_gene: TRBV7-8; d_gene: NA; j_gene: TRBJ2-1; CDR3aa: CASSYPARVNEQFF
v_gene: TRBV11-2; d_gene: TRBD1; j_gene: TRBJ2-3; CDR3aa: CASSPWDRSTDTQYF
v_gene: TRBV6-5; d_gene: NA; j_gene: TRBJ1-5; CDR3aa: CASSWGAGQPQHF
v_gene: TRBV10-3; d_gene: NA; j_gene: TRBJ1-2; CDR3aa: CAISDDQWGIYGYTF
v_gene: TRBV24-1; d_gene: NA; j_gene: TRBJ1-2; CDR3aa: CATWPWGYTF
v_gene: TRBV5-1; d_gene: TRBD1; j_gene: TRBJ2-1; CDR3aa: CASSLTGGVFNEQFF
v_gene: TRBV30; d_gene: TRBD2; j_gene: TRBJ2-7; CDR3aa: CAWSGHPTSGRTYEQYF
v_gene: TRBV19; d_gene: TRBD1; j_gene: TRBJ1-5; CDR3aa: CASSIADRGNQPQHF
v_gene: TRBV3-1/TRBV3-2; d_gene: NA; j_gene: TRBJ1-6; CDR3aa: CASNWGRADSPLHF
v_gene: TRBV2; d_gene: NA; j_gene: TRBJ1-5; CDR3aa: CASSEGYTAQHF
v_gene: TRBV30; d_gene: TRBD1; j_gene: TRBJ2-2; CDR3aa: CAWRGTGGTGELFF
v_gene: TRBV5-1; d_gene: NA; j_gene: TRBJ2-5; CDR3aa: CASSFGEETQYF
v_gene: TRBV3-1/TRBV3-2; d_gene: NA; j_gene: TRBJ2-7; CDR3aa: CASSLTENYEQYF
v_gene: TRBV5-1; d_gene: NA; j_gene: TRBJ2-2; CDR3aa: CASSPLGAGGTGELFF
v_gene: TRBV7-8; d_gene: NA; j_gene: TRBJ2-2; CDR3aa: CASSLVWRGDTGELFF
v_gene: TRBV19; d_gene: NA; j_gene: TRBJ1-2; CDR3aa: CASSIPENYGYTF
v_gene: TRBV7-8; d_gene: TRBD2; j_gene: TRBJ2-7; CDR3aa: CASMLAGGYEQYF
v_gene: TRBV18; d_gene: NA; j_gene: TRBJ1-3; CDR3aa: CASSPPGHRGNTIYF
v_gene: TRBV9; d_gene: TRBD2; j_gene: TRBJ2-7; CDR3aa: CASSVTSGSGEQYF
v_gene: TRBV2; d_gene: TRBD2; j_gene: TRBJ2-1; CDR3aa: CASRGLAGANEQFF
v_gene: TRBV23-1; d_gene: NA; j_gene: TRBJ2-2; CDR3aa: CATPRGEAATGELFF
v_gene: TRBV18; d_gene: NA; j_gene: TRBJ1-5; CDR3aa: CASSPEEANYQPQHF
v_gene: TRBV19; d_gene: TRBD2; j_gene: TRBJ2-4; CDR3aa: CASSITGGSRNIQYF
v_gene: TRBV10-2; d_gene: TRBD1; j_gene: TRBJ1-6; CDR3aa: CASSVEGAHVLAF
v_gene: TRBV12-3/TRBV12-4; d_gene: NA; j_gene: TRBJ2-7; CDR3aa: CASSQDSSYEQYF
v_gene: TRBV18; d_gene: NA; j_gene: TRBJ1-2; CDR3aa: CASSFPERERGYTF
v_gene: TRBV30; d_gene: NA; j_gene: TRBJ1-2; CDR3aa: CAWSVGLQANYGYTF
v_gene: TRBV4-3; d_gene: TRBD2; j_gene: TRBJ2-3; CDR3aa: CASSQGTSVTDTQYF
v_gene: TRBV2; d_gene: TRBD1; j_gene: TRBJ1-5; CDR3aa: CASSEARDRGQPQHF
v_gene: TRBV5-6; d_gene: NA; j_gene: TRBJ2-3; CDR3aa: CASSLGTFDIAQYF
v_gene: TRBV3-1/TRBV3-2; d_gene: NA; j_gene: TRBJ2-2; CDR3aa: CASSQDSTLFNTGELFF
v_gene: TRBV9; d_gene: TRBD1; j_gene: TRBJ2-7; CDR3aa: CASSVGTGTGYSYEQYF
v_gene: TRBV19; d_gene: TRBD1; j_gene: TRBJ2-2; CDR3aa: CASSMGQGNTGELFF
v_gene: TRBV20-1; d_gene: NA; j_gene: TRBJ2-3; CDR3aa: CSATLKNTQYF
v_gene: TRBV10-3; d_gene: NA; j_gene: TRBJ1-1; CDR3aa: CAISESFLNTEAFF
v_gene: TRBV6-5; d_gene: TRBD2; j_gene: TRBJ2-3; CDR3aa: CASGTPASGTDTQYF
v_gene: TRBV14; d_gene: NA; j_gene: TRBJ1-2; CDR3aa: CASSQGSGYTF
v_gene: TRBV5-4; d_gene: NA; j_gene: TRBJ2-3; CDR3aa: CASSRTEGLDTQYF
v_gene: TRBV5-1; d_gene: NA; j_gene: TRBJ2-7; CDR3aa: CASSGQGYEQYF
v_gene: TRBV11-2; d_gene: NA; j_gene: TRBJ2-1; CDR3aa: CASSFGALSYNEQFF
v_gene: TRBV7-2; d_gene: NA; j_gene: TRBJ1-3; CDR3aa: CASSLDSFYSGNTIYF
v_gene: TRBV3-1/TRBV3-2; d_gene: TRBD1; j_gene: TRBJ1-3; CDR3aa: CASSHGTGTGNTIYF
v_gene: TRBV30; d_gene: TRBD1; j_gene: TRBJ1-4; CDR3aa: CAWRRDSSTNEKLFF